The 19 T cell receptor beta chains in this list originate from one sample, sequenced in a study of beta chain features in type 1 diabetes. The authors reverse transcribed all of the isolated RNA, so sequencing captured expressed TCRB transcripts. Repertoires were generated with immunoSEQ multiplex PCR, while TCRdb's copy carries only in-frame clones and drops some. This table holds fewer than 250,000 clones, approximately 70% found once. The sequenced sample was naive CD4+ T cells from blood. These receptors were taken from a man between 25 and 39 years old in good health.

As regards this clone: At the DNA level, this CDR3 is encoded by other sequences in the same sample as well. V usage is TRBV7-2 and J usage is TRBJ2-1; 11 bases line up with TRBD2. In germline, CDR1 is SGHTA, CDR2 FQGNSA. The CDR3 is 16 amino acids. J lost 3 bases, V lost 6 bases, and 7 bases had no gene match. CDR3 nucleotides: TGTGCCAGCAGTTATACCGGGACTAGCGGCTACAATGAGCAGTTCTTC. Its protein is CASSYTGTSGYNEQFF.

The rearrangement joins TRBV28 to TRBJ2-7; D gene ambiguous. The CDR3 contains 15 residues. Trimming took off 4 bases at V and 8 bases at J, with 21 bases between the two ends. Germline V lookup: CDR1 MDHEN, CDR2 SYDVKM. The CDR3 loop reads CASSSSWPGERQQYF. In nucleotides, the CDR3 is TGTGCCAGCAGTTCTTCCTGGCCGGGCGAGCGCCAGCAGTACTTC.

The CDR3 is CASRRVEGTEAFF. The DNA of the CDR3 is TGTGCCAGTAGACGGGTGGAAGGTACTGAAGCTTTCTTT. The chain couples TRBV25-1 to TRBJ1-1; D remains ambiguous. Germline V lookup: CDR1 MGHDK, CDR2 SYGVNS. Trimming pared 9 bases from V and 5 bases from J, leaving 16 bases between. This CDR3 spans 13 amino acids.

The chain couples TRBV14 to TRBJ2-5; D is perhaps TRBD2 (5 bases). The germline CDR1 and CDR2 sequences are SGHDN and FVKESK. V lost 0 bases to trimming and J lost 7 bases, with 12 bases between them. This CDR3 region has 14 residues. CDR3 in amino acids: CASSQDLGAVTQYF. The CDR3 DNA follows: TGTGCCAGCAGCCAAGATCTAGGAGCGGTGACCCAGTACTTC. Based on the CDR3 plus reference TRBV14 and TRBJ2-5, the full variable domain is EAGVTQFPSHSVIEKGQTVTLRCDPISGHDNLYWYRRVMGKEIKFLLHFVKESKQDESGMPNNRFLAERTGGTYSTLKVQPAELEDSGVYFCASSQDLGAVTQYFGPGTRLLVL.

The chain combines TRBV28 with TRBJ2-5; D is unresolved. The CDR3 extends over 12 amino acids. Trimming left V 7 bases short and J 4 bases short, with 10 bases between. The germline V gene encodes CDR1 MDHEN and CDR2 SYDVKM. The CDR3 loop is CASNVPGETQYF. The CDR3, as DNA: TGTGCCAGCAACGTGCCGGGAGAGACCCAGTACTTC.

This clone showed up just once. The J gene is TRBJ2-1, the V gene TRBV30; TRBD2 agrees at 8 bases. There are 12 residues in the CDR3. J gave up 7 bases and V 4 bases, and 3 bases lay outside the gene matches. Germline V lookup: CDR1 GTSNPN, CDR2 SVGIG (reference sequence). The CDR3 protein is CAWTAGGNEQFF. CDR3 DNA: TGTGCCTGGACCGCGGGGGGAAATGAGCAGTTCTTC.

V usage is TRBV7-9 and J usage is TRBJ2-1; 11 nucleotides match TRBD2. CDR1 and CDR2 from the germline V gene are SEHNR and FQNEAQ (reference sequence). The CDR3 has 14 residues. V lost 7 bases and J lost 5; bases outside the gene matches: 4. The CDR3 DNA sequence: TGTGCCAGCAATGGGACTAGCGGAGACAATGAGCAGTTCTTC. Translation gives CASNGTSGDNEQFF.

This rearrangement joins TRBV30 to TRBJ1-5, with D uncertain. The CDR3 contains 13 residues. Germline assignment: CDR1 GTSNPN and CDR2 SVGIG (reference sequence). V lost 3 bases, J lost 3 bases, and 9 bases lay in between. CDR3 region: CAWSRESNQPQHF. The CDR3 coding sequence is TGTGCCTGGAGCCGGGAATCCAATCAGCCCCAGCATTTT.

The chain joins TRBV11-1 to TRBJ2-3, with a possible D match to TRBD1 (5 bases). This CDR3 region has 13 residues. Germline CDR1 and CDR2: SGHAT and FQDESV (reference sequence). Trimming cost V 3 bases and J 5 bases, with 9 bases left between them. CDR3 sequence: CASSFAGQDTQYF. The CDR3 nucleotides are TGTGCCAGCAGCTTTGCAGGGCAAGATACGCAGTATTTT. The complete variable domain, with remaining parts taken from reference TRBV11-1 and TRBJ2-3, reads EAEVAQSPRYKITEKSQAVAFWCDPISGHATLYWYRQILGQGPELLVQFQDESVVDDSQLPKDRFSAERLKGVDSTLKIQPAELGDSAMYLCASSFAGQDTQYFGPGTRLTVL.

V usage is TRBV29-1 and J usage is TRBJ2-7, with 7 bases identical to TRBD1. Germline CDR1 and CDR2: SQVTM and ANQGSEA. The junction had 4 bases not matched to a gene; V was cut back by 7 bases and J by 1 base. CDR3 length: 12 amino acids. CDR3 nucleotide sequence: TGCAGCGCCCTACAGGGGTCCTACGAGCAGTACTTC. Amino acids: CSALQGSYEQYF.

This chain joins TRBV30 and TRBJ2-1; TRBD1 matches 7 bases. Germline lookup yields CDR1 GTSNPN and CDR2 SVGIG (reference sequence). This CDR3 is 10 amino acids long. J gave up 9 bases and V 5 bases, and 1 base lay outside the gene matches. The CDR3 loop is CAWGTVEQFF. CDR3 nucleotides: TGTGCCTGGGGGACAGTTGAGCAGTTCTTC.

The chain recombines TRBV30 with TRBJ1-5, with 7 bases matching TRBD1. CDR3 length: 14 amino acids. Per germline, CDR1 GTSNPN and CDR2 SVGIG (reference sequence). V dropped 2 bases and J dropped 6; count of bases not matched to a gene: 7. CDR3 loop: CAWSHQGEGQPQHF. CDR3 DNA: TGTGCCTGGAGTCATCAGGGGGAGGGTCAGCCCCAGCATTTT.

The V gene is TRBV29-1, the J gene TRBJ1-5; D possibly corresponds to TRBD1 (5 bases). The CDR3 extends over 13 amino acids. Germline V lookup: CDR1 SQVTM, CDR2 ANQGSEA. Trimming took 6 bases from V and 4 from J, leaving 13 bases between them. CDR3 sequence (DNA): TGCAGCGTAGGGTGGGCAGGGAATCAGCCCCAGCATTTT. Amino acids: CSVGWAGNQPQHF.

The chain employs TRBV15 and TRBJ2-3; no firm D call. The germline CDR1 and CDR2 sequences are LNHNV and YYDKDF (reference sequence). Trimming removed 9 bases from V and 6 bases from J, with 22 bases in between. This CDR3 contains 15 residues. The CDR3 region has the DNA TGTGCCACTTCTGGAAGGCAGCAGACCTCCGATACGCAGTATTTT. It yields the protein CATSGRQQTSDTQYF.

The chain has TRBV7-9 and TRBJ2-7; D is tentatively TRBD1 or TRBD2 (5 bases each). V was pared by 3 bases and J by 1 base, with 10 bases between. Germline lookup yields CDR1 SEHNR and CDR2 FQNEAQ (reference sequence). The CDR3 totals 14 residues. The CDR3 DNA reads as TGTGCCAGCAGCTTTGGGACGGTTTCCTACGAGCAGTACTTC. Protein product: CASSFGTVSYEQYF. Complete variable domain (other parts from reference TRBV7-9 and TRBJ2-7): DTGVSQNPRHKITKRGQNVTFRCDPISEHNRLYWYRQTLGQGPEFLTYFQNEAQLEKSRLLSDRFSAERPKGSFSTLEIQRTEQGDSAMYLCASSFGTVSYEQYFGPGTRLTVT.

This clone occurred once. The chain links TRBV30 to TRBJ2-7; TRBD1 aligns across 8 bases. Germline loops: CDR1 GTSNPN, CDR2 SVGIG (reference sequence). The CDR3 extends over 13 amino acids. With 4 bases clipped from V and 2 bases from J, the junction kept 4 bases outside the gene matches. As DNA, the CDR3 is TGTGCCTGGAAACAGGGGGAACCCTACGAGCAGTACTTC. Translating gives CAWKQGEPYEQYF.

The chain links TRBV27 to TRBJ2-7, with D uncertain. V was clipped by 2 bases and J by 1 base, with 6 bases between them. The CDR3 extends over 13 amino acids. From germline, CDR1 is MNHEY and CDR2 SMNVEV (reference sequence). CDR3 DNA: TGTGCCAGCAGTTTAAGGGTTTCCTACGAGCAGTACTTC. Protein product: CASSLRVSYEQYF.

The rearrangement uses TRBV4-1 and TRBJ2-5; D possibly matches TRBD1 or TRBD2 (5 bases each). The CDR3 totals 14 residues. Germline assignment: CDR1 MGHRA and CDR2 YSYEKL. The V gene lost 0 bases and the J gene lost 4 bases, with 9 bases spanning the gap. CDR3 DNA: TGCGCCAGCAGCCAAGATCGAGGGGCAGAGACCCAGTACTTC. Translated, it gives CASSQDRGAETQYF.

This chain links TRBV30 with TRBJ2-2; D is unclear. V dropped 3 bases and J dropped 4 bases, with 6 bases sitting between them. The CDR3 runs 12 residues. Germline V gene lookup returns CDR1 GTSNPN and CDR2 SVGIG (reference sequence). The CDR3: CAWSASTGELFF. The DNA for the CDR3 is TGTGCCTGGAGCGCCTCCACCGGGGAGCTGTTTTTT.